This TCR beta chain originates from a study of OX40 agonist ivuxolimab in advanced cancers. Background for the entire study: Ivuxolimab, which targeted the costimulatory receptor OX40 (CD134), was an agonistic, fully human IgG2 monoclonal antibody. A male proportion of around 80% and a mean age of approximately 61 years, ranging from roughly 23 to 79, were recorded for the dose-escalation cohort. Peripheral TCRbeta sequencing was intended to test whether TCR sequence diversity was altered and clonal T-cell expansion was caused by ivuxolimab. Intravenous ivuxolimab was administered to patients every 2 weeks at six dose levels: 0.01, 0.1, 0.3, 1.5, 3 and 10 mg/kg. Of the approximately 54 dose-escalation patients, hepatocellular carcinoma was present in approximately 20, melanoma in about 15, renal cell carcinoma in 9 and head and neck cancer in 9. Patients were allowed to have had prior anti-PD-1, anti-PD-L1 or anti-CTLA-4 therapy, and 40% of the dose-escalation patients had been treated with checkpoint inhibitors. The paper reports the monotherapy dose-escalation portion (N = 52 patients) of the phase I ivuxolimab trial. Three dose-escalation patients achieved partial responses, one with hepatocellular carcinoma and two with cutaneous melanoma.

The CDR3 runs 16 residues from the cysteine to the phenylalanine. The read is trimmed to its CDR3 DNA, 48 bases read in frame from base 1. Compared with germline, V lacks 4 bases and J lacks 4 bases; bases without a gene match: 12. The CDR1 and CDR2 encoded by the germline V gene (reference sequence) are SGHNT and YYREEE. Here is what the overall study found, with its caveats: After ivuxolimab, more expanded clones were found on average in CD8+ T cells than in CD4+ T cells. In the 0.1-3.0 mg/kg groups, partial responders had among the lowest normalized peripheral clonal expansion, particularly in CD8+ T cells. At doses of 0.1 to 3.0 mg/kg, clonal expansion of both CD4+ and CD8+ T cells in blood was seen between baseline and week 6. Low levels of normalized T-cell clonal expansion were also shown by some nonresponding patients. The antigen specificity of the clonally expanded peripheral T cells was not determined.

Comment on this clone: It has no known antigen specificity. The sample holds no much larger clone one base away, and base qualities are not on file.

Patients with autoimmune disease history or receiving systemic immunosuppression were excluded from the trial. Peripheral blood for TCR sequencing was collected from all dose cohorts at baseline, on cycle 4 day 1, and on cycle 7 day 1. Samples came from an open-label, multicenter, first-in-human phase I dose-escalation trial of ivuxolimab. Adults with locally advanced or metastatic head and neck squamous cell, hepatocellular, melanoma or renal cell carcinoma were enrolled in the trial. Before TCR sequencing, CD4+ T cells and CD8+ T cells were sorted from peripheral blood as separate populations. To sequence the TCRbeta CDR3 region, genomic DNA was isolated from the sorted cells. TCRbeta CDR3 regions were sequenced using the immunoSEQ Assay. TCRdb limited this immuneACCESS table to in-frame rearrangements with V and J called. A share of clones is missing; checked studies link under half to unresolved V genes, and the rest is unexplained. The sample profile shows 65,000 to 100,000 clones; less than 95% of them were found once. The ten largest clones represent more than 0.25% of the sample.

The chain was built from TRBV5-4 and TRBJ2-3; 7 central bases correspond to TRBD2. Material: CD4+ or CD8+ T cells sorted from blood, obtained in a trial of the OX40 agonist ivuxolimab. This receptor was taken from an adult with an advanced solid tumor such as melanoma, head and neck, liver or kidney cancer. The DNA sequence follows: TGTGCCAGCAGCCTCACTAGCGCGGGGGTCGCAGATACGCAGTATTTT. It encodes CASSLTSAGVADTQYF.